This TCR beta chain was captured in a study of Graves' ophthalmopathy and Graves' hyperthyroidism. Notes on the study in general: Ophthalmopathy and stable hyperthyroidism were discriminated by a 13-signature model, with approximately 88% sensitivity and nearly 84% specificity. Also, most clonotypes expanded in the thyroid above 0.001 frequency appeared in blood.

Certain patients were not enrolled. These were patients with other autoimmune diseases, uncontrolled infections, pregnancy or lactation. Orbital computed tomography, thyroid ultrasound, TRAb, serum thyroxine and clinical symptoms formed the basis of diagnosis. This clonotype was observed a few times. Its antigen is undetermined. Scientists amplified the TCR beta CDR3 regions from RNA transcripts. First-round RT-PCR relied on HTBI primers, and a second-round multiplex PCR came next. Using its own MiXCR run on the multiplex PCR reads, TCRdb lists one record per CDR3 protein. The table shows 900,000 to 1,200,000 distinct CDR3 sequences, with about 38% occurring only once. CDR1 is MNHEY and CDR2 is SMNVEV in the germline V gene (reference sequence). This CDR3 has 17 amino acids. Trimming took 5 bases from V and 1 from J; bases not matched to a gene: 11.

This rearrangement joins TRBV27 to TRBJ1-2, with 9 positions matching TRBD1. The sequence derives from an adult man with Graves' hyperthyroidism. Sequencing input: peripheral blood or thyroid tissue (not recorded which). Here the CDR3 reads CASSGGQGREINYGYTF. In nucleotides, the CDR3 is TGTGCCAGCAGTGGGGGACAGGGCCGCGAGATTAACTATGGCTACACCTTC.